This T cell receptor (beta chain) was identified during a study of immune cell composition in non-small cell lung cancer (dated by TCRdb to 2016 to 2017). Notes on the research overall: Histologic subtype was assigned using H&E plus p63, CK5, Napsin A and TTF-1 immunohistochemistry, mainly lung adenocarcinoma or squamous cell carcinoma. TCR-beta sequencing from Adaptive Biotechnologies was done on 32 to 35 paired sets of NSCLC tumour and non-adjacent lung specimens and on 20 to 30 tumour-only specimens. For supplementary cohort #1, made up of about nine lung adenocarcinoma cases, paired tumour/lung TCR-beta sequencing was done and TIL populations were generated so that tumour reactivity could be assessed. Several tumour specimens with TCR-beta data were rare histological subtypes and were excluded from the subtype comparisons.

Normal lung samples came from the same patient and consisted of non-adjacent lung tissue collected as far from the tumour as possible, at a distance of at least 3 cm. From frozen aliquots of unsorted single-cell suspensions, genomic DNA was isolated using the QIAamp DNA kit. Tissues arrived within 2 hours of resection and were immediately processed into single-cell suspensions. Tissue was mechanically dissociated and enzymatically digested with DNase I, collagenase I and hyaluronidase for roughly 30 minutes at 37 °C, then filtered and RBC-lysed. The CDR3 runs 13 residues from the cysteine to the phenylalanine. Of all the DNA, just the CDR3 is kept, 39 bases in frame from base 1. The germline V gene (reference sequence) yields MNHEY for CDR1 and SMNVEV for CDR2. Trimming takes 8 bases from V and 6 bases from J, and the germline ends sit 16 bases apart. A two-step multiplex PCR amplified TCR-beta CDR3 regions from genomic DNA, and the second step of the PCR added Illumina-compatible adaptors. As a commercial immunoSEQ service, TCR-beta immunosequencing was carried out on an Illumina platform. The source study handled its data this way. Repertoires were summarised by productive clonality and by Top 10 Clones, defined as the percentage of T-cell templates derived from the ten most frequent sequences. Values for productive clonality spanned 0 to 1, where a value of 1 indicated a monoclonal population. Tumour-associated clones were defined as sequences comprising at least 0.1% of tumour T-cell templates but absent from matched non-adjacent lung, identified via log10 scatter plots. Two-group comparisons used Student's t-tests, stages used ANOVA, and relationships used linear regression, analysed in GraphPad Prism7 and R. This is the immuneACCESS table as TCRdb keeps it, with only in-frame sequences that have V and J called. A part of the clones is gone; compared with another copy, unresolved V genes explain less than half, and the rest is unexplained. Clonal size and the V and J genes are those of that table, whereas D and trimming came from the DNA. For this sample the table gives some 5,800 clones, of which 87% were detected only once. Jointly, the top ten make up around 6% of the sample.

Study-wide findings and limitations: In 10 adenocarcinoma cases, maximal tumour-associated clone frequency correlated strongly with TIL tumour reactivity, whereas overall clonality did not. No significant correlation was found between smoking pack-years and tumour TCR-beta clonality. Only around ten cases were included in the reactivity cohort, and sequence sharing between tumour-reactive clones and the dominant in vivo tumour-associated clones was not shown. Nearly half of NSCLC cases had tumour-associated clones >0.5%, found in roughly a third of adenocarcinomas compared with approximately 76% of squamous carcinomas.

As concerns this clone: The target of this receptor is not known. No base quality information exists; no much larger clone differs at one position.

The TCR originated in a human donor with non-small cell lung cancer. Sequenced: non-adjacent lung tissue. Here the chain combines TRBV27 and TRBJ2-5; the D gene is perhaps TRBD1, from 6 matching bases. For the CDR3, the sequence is CASGSTRGKTQYF. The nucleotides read TGTGCCAGCGGATCAACAAGGGGGAAGACCCAGTACTTC.